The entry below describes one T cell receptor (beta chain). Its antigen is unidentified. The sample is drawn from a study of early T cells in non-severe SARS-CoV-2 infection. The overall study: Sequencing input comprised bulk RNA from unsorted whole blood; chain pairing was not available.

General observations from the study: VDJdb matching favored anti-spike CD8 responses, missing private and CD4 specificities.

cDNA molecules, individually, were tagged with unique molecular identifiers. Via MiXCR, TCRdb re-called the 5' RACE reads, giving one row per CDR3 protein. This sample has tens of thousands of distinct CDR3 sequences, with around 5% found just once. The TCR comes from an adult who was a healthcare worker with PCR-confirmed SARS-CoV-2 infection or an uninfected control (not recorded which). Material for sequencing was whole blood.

CDR3 sequence reads: CASKQGFEAFF. CDR3 DNA: TGTGCCAGCAAGCAGGGCTTTGAAGCTTTCTTT. This chain uses TRBV6-2 or TRBV6-3 with TRBJ1-1; maybe TRBD1 (5 bases). Deletions cut 7 bases from V and 7 bases from J, with 10 bases between. This CDR3 is built from 11 residues. The germline V gene has CDR1 MNHEY and CDR2 SVGEGT.